This entry lists 27 T cell receptor beta chains sequenced from one sample in a study of T-cell reconstitution after alpha-beta-depleted transplantation in children. The library targeted TCRbeta and was prepared with unique molecular identifiers. TCRdb used MiXCR to reprocess the PCR reads, holding one entry per CDR3 protein. The sample contains around 380,000 distinct CDR3 sequences, approximately 11% of which appear only once. The sequencing here drew on PBMCs from the stem cell graft donor, taken from the stem cell graft. Receptor source: a human donor who donated a stem cell graft to a child with acute myeloid leukemia.

The table lists this clonotype with a few counts. The rearrangement uses TRBV6-2 or TRBV6-3 and TRBJ1-2; maybe TRBD1 (5 bases). Between the trimmed V and J ends, which lost 7 bases and 0 bases, there was a span of 9 bases. Per the germline V gene, CDR1 is MNHEY and CDR2 is SVGEGT. The CDR3 consists of 13 residues. CDR3 coding DNA: TGTGCCAGCACCCTGGGACCTAACTATGGCTACACCTTC. The encoded protein is CASTLGPNYGYTF.

This clonotype was counted at least ten times. The V and J genes are TRBV28 and TRBJ2-5; 9 nucleotides match TRBD1. V was clipped by 6 bases and J by 3 bases; unmatched bases: 11. CDR1 and CDR2 (germline): MDHEN, SYDVKM. The CDR3 contains 16 residues. The CDR3 region has the DNA TGTGCCAGCAGCAGATGGGACAGGGATGGTAAAGAGACCCAGTACTTC. It encodes CASSRWDRDGKETQYF.

A few counts support this clonotype. This rearrangement joins TRBV10-2 to TRBJ2-1, with 13 positions matching TRBD2. The V gene's germline CDR1 is WSHSY and CDR2 SAAADI. With V trimmed by 10 bases and J by 7 bases, 10 bases remained unmatched. This CDR3 comprises 15 residues. The CDR3 is CATRPTGLAGNEQFF. The CDR3 coding sequence is TGCGCCACACGACCGACGGGACTAGCGGGGAATGAGCAGTTCTTC.

This clonotype has more than one count but fewer than ten. V is TRBV30 and J is TRBJ1-1, with D possibly being TRBD1 (6 bases). Germline-derived CDR1 and CDR2 are GTSNPN and SVGIG (reference sequence). The V end lost 0 bases, the J end lost 3 bases, and 8 bases lay between the germline ends. The CDR3 has 13 residues. In nucleotides, the CDR3 is TGTGCCTGGAGTGTACAGGGCTACACTGAAGCTTTCTTT. Translated: CAWSVQGYTEAFF.

The chain has TRBV20-1 and TRBJ2-4; TRBD2 matches at 9 bases. Germline CDR1 and CDR2: DFQATT and SNEGSKA (reference sequence). Trimming removed 0 bases from V and 12 bases from J; junction bases left unmatched: 12. The CDR3 loop spans 15 amino acids. The CDR3 nucleotides are TGCAGTGCTAGAGATTTCCTAGCGGGGACCGAGGGTCAGTACTTC. The encoded protein is CSARDFLAGTEGQYF.

This clonotype has a handful of counts. The J gene is TRBJ2-5, the V gene TRBV5-1; 7 bases fit TRBD2. Looked up from germline, CDR1 is SGHRS and CDR2 is YFSETQ. The length of the CDR3 is 15 residues. V shed 4 bases, J shed 5 bases, and the junction held 11 bases outside the gene matches. CDR3 protein: CASSMSSGDGETQYF. The CDR3 DNA is TGCGCCAGCAGCATGTCTAGCGGAGACGGGGAGACCCAGTACTTC.

This clonotype was found many times. The rearrangement links TRBV4-2 to TRBJ2-4; 7 nucleotides match TRBD2. The V gene end was trimmed by 4 bases and the J gene end by 0 bases; junction bases not matched to a gene: 18. This CDR3 is built from 20 residues. Germline loops: CDR1 LGHNA, CDR2 YNFKEQ. CDR3 DNA sequence: TGTGCCAGCAGCCCCAGCGGGGAAATGGGGAGATTGATAGCCAAAAACATTCAGTACTTC. It translates to CASSPSGEMGRLIAKNIQYF.

V gene TRBV12-3 or TRBV12-4 combines with J gene TRBJ2-3, with a possible D match to TRBD2 (6 bases). The CDR3 covers 15 residues. The V end lost 3 bases, the J end lost 0 bases, and 10 bases lay between the germline ends. CDR3 in DNA: TGTGCCAGCAGTTTTCCGGGACTCAGCACAGATACGCAGTATTTT. Its translation: CASSFPGLSTDTQYF.

The chain has TRBV7-3 and TRBJ2-5; D unclear. Germline V gives CDR1 SGHTA, CDR2 FQGTGA. The CDR3 is 16 residues long. Trimming cost V 5 bases and J 3 bases, with 19 bases left between them. This CDR3 reads CASSPQSWDGEETQYF. The CDR3 DNA reads TGTGCCAGCAGCCCCCAGTCCTGGGATGGGGAAGAGACCCAGTACTTC.

This clonotype was recorded a few times. The V call is TRBV5-1, the J call TRBJ2-7; 11 nucleotides line up with TRBD2. V shed 6 bases, J shed 3 bases, and the junction held 5 bases outside the gene matches. The germline V gene encodes CDR1 SGHRS and CDR2 YFSETQ. The CDR3 length is 14 residues. The CDR3, as DNA: TGCGCCAGCACTGGGACTAGCGGTAACTACGAGCAGTACTTC. Translated, it gives CASTGTSGNYEQYF.

The chain has TRBV3-1 and TRBJ2-5, with D perhaps given as TRBD1 or TRBD2 (5 bases each). Germline values: CDR1 LGHDT, CDR2 YNNKEL (reference sequence). V dropped 4 bases and J dropped 2 bases, with 14 bases sitting between them. The CDR3 extends over 15 amino acids. CDR3 residues: CASSPNLWGQETQYF. The CDR3 DNA is TGTGCCAGCAGCCCGAATCTTTGGGGGCAAGAGACCCAGTACTTC.

The rearrangement uses TRBV20-1 and TRBJ2-3; 8 nucleotides match TRBD1. This CDR3 comprises 17 residues. The ends lost 6 bases at V and 4 bases at J; junction bases unmatched: 18. Germline loops: CDR1 DFQATT, CDR2 SNEGSKA (reference sequence). CDR3 coding DNA: TGCAGTGCCCAAGGGAGATGGGACAGGAGAATCTCAGATACGCAGTATTTT. Its protein product is CSAQGRWDRRISDTQYF.

The chain couples TRBV28 to TRBJ2-2; D possibly matches TRBD1 or TRBD2 (6 bases each). The germline V gene encodes CDR1 MDHEN and CDR2 SYDVKM. The V gene lost 8 bases and the J gene lost 3 bases, with 16 bases spanning the gap. This CDR3 comprises 15 residues. CDR3 protein: CASLPVGGYTGELFF. The CDR3 DNA sequence: TGTGCCAGCCTACCGGTAGGGGGGTACACCGGGGAGCTGTTTTTT.

This clonotype was detected only a few times. The chain carries TRBV7-2 and TRBJ1-5; no definite D call. This CDR3 is 15 amino acids long. Germline V CDR1 and CDR2: SGHTA, FQGNSA. V shed 6 bases and J shed 3 bases, with 15 bases lying between them. The CDR3 is CASSHDARFNQPQHF. The CDR3 nucleotides are TGTGCCAGCAGTCACGACGCAAGATTCAATCAGCCCCAGCATTTT.

The CDR3 here is CASSLSSNEQFF. CDR3 in DNA: TGTGCCAGCAGTTTATCTTCCAATGAGCAGTTCTTC. This rearrangement joins TRBV12-3 or TRBV12-4 to TRBJ2-1; no firm D call. V lost 2 bases to trimming and J lost 6 bases, with 5 bases between them. The CDR3 sequence is 12 residues long.

Only a few counts were recorded for this clonotype. The chain carries TRBV20-1 and TRBJ2-3; D is possibly TRBD2 (6 bases). This CDR3 has 16 residues. Trimming removed 6 bases at V and 2 bases at J, with 21 bases between. Germline CDR1 reads DFQATT; CDR2 reads SNEGSKA (reference sequence). CDR3 in amino acids: CSAQTVLAGLTDTQYF. The CDR3 DNA reads TGCAGTGCCCAAACGGTACTTGCGGGGCTCACAGATACGCAGTATTTT.

The sample holds a few counts of this clonotype. The V gene is TRBV6-1, the J gene TRBJ2-1; D may match TRBD1 or TRBD2 (6 bases each). The CDR3 length is 16 residues. Germline V lookup: CDR1 MNHNS, CDR2 SASEGT. Trimming removed 6 bases at V and 0 bases at J, with 15 bases between. CDR3 nucleotides: TGTGCCAGCAGAGATGCGGGACATAGCTCCTACAATGAGCAGTTCTTC. Protein product: CASRDAGHSSYNEQFF.

V usage is TRBV4-3 and J usage is TRBJ2-1, with 9 bases aligning to TRBD2. The ends lost 0 bases at V and 6 bases at J; junction bases unmatched: 6. CDR3 length equals 16 residues. The germline CDR1 and CDR2 sequences are LGHNA and YSLEER. For the CDR3, the DNA is TGCGCCAGCAGCCAAGATTGGACTAGCGCCAGCAATGAGCAGTTCTTC. It is translated as CASSQDWTSASNEQFF.

The chain links TRBV6-2 or TRBV6-3 to TRBJ2-7; TRBD2 matches at 7 bases. The CDR3 has 12 amino acids. The germline V gene encodes CDR1 MNHEY and CDR2 SVGEGT. Trimming at V came to 6 bases and at J to 3 bases, leaving 2 bases not matched to a gene. The DNA for the CDR3 is TGTGCCAGCAGCCGGGACTACTACGAGCAGTACGTC. Amino acids: CASSRDYYEQYV.

This clonotype was detected ten times or more. The chain links TRBV6-2 or TRBV6-3 to TRBJ2-1; a possible D gene is TRBD2 (6 bases). Deletions cut 6 bases from V and 9 bases from J, with 9 bases between. Germline CDR1 reads MNHEY; CDR2 reads SVGEGT. This CDR3 has 11 amino acids. The CDR3 sequence is CASSPGSEQFF. The DNA for the CDR3 is TGTGCCAGCAGCCCCGGGAGTGAGCAGTTCTTC.

In this sample, this clonotype turned up a few times. The chain employs TRBV18 and TRBJ1-5; 7 bases line up with TRBD1. The CDR3 spans 15 residues. The V and J ends lost 6 bases and 2 bases, in that order; junction bases with no gene match: 7. Germline V gives CDR1 KGHSH, CDR2 LQKENI. The CDR3 DNA reads as TGTGCCAGCTCGGGGACAGATAAGGGCAATCAGCCCCAGCATTTT. It translates to CASSGTDKGNQPQHF.

This clonotype was found a few times. The chain recombines TRBV19 with TRBJ1-5; 8 nucleotides align to TRBD1. V was clipped by 3 bases and J by 7 bases; unmatched bases: 2. This CDR3 region has 13 residues. Germline CDR1 and CDR2: LNHDA and SQIVND (reference sequence). The CDR3 sequence is CASSMDRAQPQHF. The CDR3 DNA sequence: TGTGCCAGTAGTATGGACAGGGCCCAGCCCCAGCATTTT.

This clonotype was detected many times. This chain connects TRBV20-1 to TRBJ2-1; D possibly corresponds to TRBD1 (6 bases). V was clipped by 6 bases and J by 8 bases, with 11 bases between them. The CDR3 sequence is 11 residues long. In germline, CDR1 is DFQATT, CDR2 SNEGSKA (reference sequence). The CDR3 coding sequence is TGCAGTGCAAGCAGGGGACATGAGCAGTTCTTC. Its translation is CSASRGHEQFF.

This clonotype has more than one count but fewer than ten. This rearrangement joins TRBV12-3 or TRBV12-4 to TRBJ1-4; 10 bases are shared with TRBD1. The V and J ends lost 6 bases and 6 bases, in that order; junction bases with no gene match: 7. The CDR3 spans 15 residues. For the CDR3, the DNA is TGTGCCAGCAGCCGGACAGGGGGACAGGATGAAAAACTGTTTTTT. Its protein is CASSRTGGQDEKLFF.

This chain uses TRBV5-1 with TRBJ1-2, with 7 bases fitting TRBD1. The trim removed 1 base at V and 2 bases at J, leaving 5 bases unmatched. This CDR3 contains 15 residues. The germline CDR1 and CDR2 sequences are SGHRS and YFSETQ. The CDR3 nucleotides read TGCGCCAGCAGCTTGCCCGACAGGGCCAACTATGGCTACACCTTC. Protein: CASSLPDRANYGYTF. Full variable domain (outside the CDR3, taken from reference TRBV5-1 and TRBJ1-2): KAGVTQTPRYLIKTRGQQVTLSCSPISGHRSVSWYQQTPGQGLQFLFEYFSETQRNKGNFPGRFSGRQFSNSRSEMNVSTLELGDSALYLCASSLPDRANYGYTFGSGTRLTVV.

In its sample, this clonotype was seen once. This chain connects TRBV27 to TRBJ1-2; D is perhaps TRBD1 (6 bases). CDR3 length: 14 residues. Per germline, CDR1 MNHEY and CDR2 SMNVEV (reference sequence). Trimming removed 2 bases from V and 7 bases from J, with 14 bases in between. This CDR3 reads CASSLGRGGRGYTF. The CDR3 coding sequence is TGTGCCAGCAGTTTAGGCAGGGGCGGTCGTGGCTACACCTTC.

There are many counts of this clonotype. The chain couples TRBV25-1 to TRBJ2-7, with a weak D call TRBD1 (5 bases). This CDR3 is built from 13 residues. Trimming stripped 4 bases from V and 3 bases from J, with 10 bases between. In germline, CDR1 is MGHDK, CDR2 SYGVNS. DNA of the CDR3: TGTGCCAGCAGTGGAGACAGCGACTACGAGCAGTACTTC. Translation gives CASSGDSDYEQYF.